The 31 T cell receptor beta chains listed next were all sequenced from one sample in a study of blood T cell repertoires in COVID-19. The repertoire was sequenced with immunoSEQ multiplex PCR; TCRdb's copy has only in-frame clones and lacks some. This table has roughly 210,000 clones, 88% appearing once. The specimen sequenced was peripheral blood. The receptors stem from a man in his 70s with acute or convalescent COVID-19.

The CDR3 DNA reads TGTGCCAGCAGCATAACCGGGACAGGGGAGTCACCCCTCCACTTT. This translates into CASSITGTGESPLHF. The rearrangement uses TRBV6-5 and TRBJ1-6; 10 bases are shared with TRBD1. The CDR3 contains 15 residues. Germline V lookup: CDR1 MNHEY, CDR2 SVGAGI. V trimming: 6 bases; J trimming: 10 bases; junction bases outside the gene matches: 9.

This sequence joins TRBV5-8 and TRBJ2-7; 10 nucleotides align to TRBD1. The germline V gene has CDR1 SGHTS and CDR2 YDEGEE. The CDR3 loop spans 15 amino acids. Trimming cost V 3 bases and J 0 bases; bases outside gene matches: 3. The DNA of the CDR3 is TGTGCCAGCAGCTACCGGGACAGGGGCTCCTACGAGCAGTACTTC. The encoded protein is CASSYRDRGSYEQYF.

V is TRBV3-1 (or the pseudogene TRBV3-2) and J is TRBJ1-1, with no clear D. This CDR3 has 13 residues. Germline CDR1 is LGHDT and CDR2 is YNNKEL (reference sequence). Trimming took off 3 bases at V and 6 bases at J, with 11 bases between the two ends. CDR3 in amino acids: CASSQGRVPEAFF. In nucleotides, the CDR3 is TGTGCCAGCAGCCAGGGCCGAGTCCCTGAAGCTTTCTTT.

The rearrangement links TRBV6-1 to TRBJ1-2; possible D gene TRBD1, 6 bases. The length of the CDR3 is 14 residues. The germline gives CDR1 MNHNS, CDR2 SASEGT. Trimming took 1 base from V and 2 from J, leaving 8 bases between them. In nucleotides, the CDR3 is TGTGCCAGCAGTGAAGGGGGGCTGAACTATGGCTACACCTTC. Translating it yields CASSEGGLNYGYTF.

The chain carries TRBV19 and TRBJ1-4, with D perhaps TRBD1 (6 bases). Germline CDR1 and CDR2: LNHDA and SQIVND (reference sequence). Trimming took off 1 base at V and 6 bases at J, with 15 bases between the two ends. The CDR3 has 16 residues. The CDR3 sequence: CASSIGLQGGDEKLFF. CDR3 nucleotides: TGTGCCAGTAGTATAGGCCTACAGGGCGGTGATGAAAAACTGTTTTTT.

This rearrangement joins TRBV28 to TRBJ2-5, with 7 bases lining up with TRBD1. The germline V gene encodes CDR1 MDHEN and CDR2 SYDVKM. CDR3 length: 15 residues. Trimming took 8 bases from V and 2 from J; bases not matched to a gene: 11. This CDR3 is CASGLMDRLQETQYF. DNA for the CDR3: TGTGCCAGCGGGCTCATGGACAGGTTGCAAGAGACCCAGTACTTC.

This chain connects TRBV5-4 to TRBJ2-7; tentatively, D is TRBD2 (6 bases). The V end lost 1 base, the J end lost 5 bases, and 16 bases lay between the germline ends. CDR1 and CDR2 (germline): SGHNT, YYREEE (reference sequence). The CDR3 spans 15 residues. The CDR3 DNA sequence: TGTGCCAGCAGCTTGCTGCTCCCCGGGAGCCACGAGCAGTACTTC. Amino acids: CASSLLLPGSHEQYF.

V and J are TRBV27 and TRBJ1-6; D remains ambiguous. The CDR3 is made up of 17 amino acids. The ends were cut back, 5 bases at V and 3 bases at J, with 17 bases in the middle. Germline V gene sequence: CDR1 MNHEY, CDR2 SMNVEV (reference sequence). CDR3 sequence reads: CASSPIWGGSYNSPLHF. The CDR3 DNA is TGTGCCAGCAGTCCCATCTGGGGAGGGAGCTATAATTCACCCCTCCACTTT.

The rearrangement links TRBV5-1 to TRBJ1-2; TRBD1 is a possible D gene (5 bases). CDR3 length: 13 residues. The V gene's germline CDR1 is SGHRS and CDR2 YFSETQ. Trimming took 4 bases from V and 0 from J, leaving 7 bases between them. The CDR3, as DNA: TGCGCCAGCAGCCCGACAGCTAACTATGGCTACACCTTC. Its protein is CASSPTANYGYTF.

This clone occurred once. The chain employs TRBV27 and TRBJ1-2; 9 nucleotides line up with TRBD1. The CDR3 consists of 15 residues. J lost 4 bases, V lost 4 bases, and 7 bases had no gene match. Germline CDR1 is MNHEY and CDR2 is SMNVEV (reference sequence). The CDR3 protein is CASSSLIQGAYGYTF. CDR3 sequence (DNA): TGTGCCAGCAGTTCTTTAATACAGGGGGCCTATGGCTACACCTTC.

The chain employs TRBV24-1 and TRBJ2-5; D is ambiguous. CDR1 is KGHDR, CDR2 SFDVKD, per germline. The CDR3 covers 12 residues. The V end was cut by 1 base, the J end by 8 bases, with 7 bases between. The CDR3 bases are TGTGCCACCAGTGATTTCATCGGTACCCAGTACTTC. The encoded protein is CATSDFIGTQYF.

The count of this clone is one. As DNA, the CDR3 is TGCGCCAGCAGCCTCCTTGTAGCGTCTAAAGAGACCCAGTACTTC. This gives the protein CASSLLVASKETQYF. The chain has TRBV5-1 and TRBJ2-5; TRBD2 is a possible D gene (5 bases). V lost 4 bases to trimming and J lost 3 bases, with 16 bases between them. The CDR3 sequence is 15 residues long. CDR1 is SGHRS, CDR2 YFSETQ, per germline.

The rearrangement links TRBV5-4 to TRBJ2-7; a possible D gene is TRBD1 (5 bases). Trimming cost V 4 bases and J 2 bases, with 13 bases left between them. The CDR3 spans 14 residues. Germline V gene lookup returns CDR1 SGHNT and CDR2 YYREEE (reference sequence). CDR3 sequence (DNA): TGTGCCAGCAGCCAGGGCCACACCCCCTACGAGCAGTACTTC. It encodes CASSQGHTPYEQYF.

This chain joins TRBV5-4 and TRBJ1-2, with D hard to call. The CDR3 is 16 residues long. From germline, CDR1 is SGHNT and CDR2 YYREEE (reference sequence). With 1 base removed from V and 6 bases from J, the gap between germline ends came to 19 bases. The CDR3 here is CASSLMGSYHVDGYTF. The CDR3 bases are TGTGCCAGCAGCTTGATGGGCAGTTATCATGTTGATGGCTACACCTTC.

V gene TRBV7-9 combines with J gene TRBJ1-3; D perhaps matches TRBD1 (6 bases). The V and J ends lost 0 bases and 0 bases respectively, with 15 bases between them. The CDR3 is 18 residues long. The germline CDR1 and CDR2 sequences are SEHNR and FQNEAQ (reference sequence). The CDR3 loop reads CASSLARTAPISGNTIYF. The CDR3 DNA reads TGTGCCAGCAGCTTAGCCCGGACAGCTCCCATCTCTGGAAACACCATATATTTT. Complete variable domain (other parts from reference TRBV7-9 and TRBJ1-3): DTGVSQNPRHKITKRGQNVTFRCDPISEHNRLYWYRQTLGQGPEFLTYFQNEAQLEKSRLLSDRFSAERPKGSFSTLEIQRTEQGDSAMYLCASSLARTAPISGNTIYFGEGSWLTVV.

The count of this clone is one. The chain uses TRBV6-1 and TRBJ2-6, with a possible D match to TRBD1 (5 bases). The germline V and J ends were trimmed by 8 bases and 2 bases, with 13 bases remaining between them. The CDR3 consists of 15 residues. Germline CDR1 and CDR2: MNHNS and SASEGT. The CDR3: CASVNGQPGANVLTF. The CDR3 DNA sequence: TGTGCCAGCGTTAACGGACAACCTGGGGCCAACGTCCTGACTTTC.

The rearrangement joins TRBV5-1 to TRBJ2-2; TRBD1 matches at 8 bases. Unmatched junction bases numbered 8, after V lost 4 bases and J lost 6 bases. In germline, CDR1 is SGHRS, CDR2 YFSETQ. This CDR3 is 15 amino acids long. CDR3 amino acids: CASSGGQGFAGELFF. CDR3 DNA: TGCGCCAGCAGCGGCGGACAGGGTTTTGCCGGGGAGCTGTTTTTT.

The chain has TRBV7-3 and TRBJ1-1, with D hard to call. This CDR3 contains 13 residues. V was trimmed by 1 base and J by 3 bases, leaving 6 bases between them. The germline CDR1 and CDR2 sequences are SGHTA and FQGTGA. The CDR3, as DNA: TGTGCCAGCAGCTTAATGGCTGACACTGAAGCTTTCTTT. Protein: CASSLMADTEAFF.

This rearrangement joins TRBV6-6 to TRBJ2-7; tentatively, D is TRBD2 (5 bases). The CDR3 is made up of 14 amino acids. The V gene's germline CDR1 is MNHNY and CDR2 SVGAGI (reference sequence). V was cut by 6 bases and J by 0 bases, with 12 bases left in between. The CDR3 region is CASSERLFSYEQYF. The CDR3 DNA is TGTGCCAGCAGCGAGAGACTATTCTCCTACGAGCAGTACTTC.

This chain connects TRBV27 to TRBJ2-2; tentative D call: TRBD1 (5 bases). Germline V gene lookup returns CDR1 MNHEY and CDR2 SMNVEV (reference sequence). V was cut by 2 bases and J by 6 bases, with 13 bases left in between. The CDR3 runs to 15 residues. The CDR3, as DNA: TGTGCCAGCAGTTTAAGCAGGGCATTACCCGGGGAGCTGTTTTTT. Its protein is CASSLSRALPGELFF.

The chain carries TRBV29-1 and TRBJ1-4, with D possibly matching TRBD1 (5 bases). CDR3 length equals 15 residues. The germline V gene has CDR1 SQVTM and CDR2 ANQGSEA. The V end lost 1 base, the J end lost 6 bases, and 15 bases lay between the germline ends. CDR3 region: CSVEGGAMGYEKLFF. In DNA, the CDR3 is TGCAGCGTTGAAGGTGGGGCGATGGGTTATGAAAAACTGTTTTTT.

The V and J genes are TRBV28 and TRBJ1-2, with D unclear. Germline V gives CDR1 MDHEN, CDR2 SYDVKM. This CDR3 region has 15 residues. Trimming took off 5 bases at V and 3 bases at J, with 16 bases between the two ends. The CDR3 reads CASSSPPRGDYGYTF. The CDR3 nucleotides are TGTGCCAGCAGTAGCCCCCCTCGGGGAGACTATGGCTACACCTTC.

The chain uses TRBV5-5 and TRBJ1-1, with D perhaps TRBD1 (5 bases). This CDR3 has 14 amino acids. V lost 1 base and J lost 3, with 10 bases in between. Germline CDR1 and CDR2: SGHKS and YYEKEE (reference sequence). CDR3 nucleotides: TGTGCCAGCAGCTTGTTACGGGGGGACACTGAAGCTTTCTTT. Amino acid sequence: CASSLLRGDTEAFF.

This clone showed up just once. The chain links TRBV19 to TRBJ2-3; maybe TRBD1 (5 bases). The CDR3 totals 14 residues. Germline V CDR1 and CDR2: LNHDA, SQIVND (reference sequence). V dropped 6 bases and J dropped 4 bases, with 14 bases sitting between them. The CDR3 spells CASRSQGLPDTQYF. In DNA, the CDR3 is TGTGCCAGTAGGTCGCAGGGTCTTCCAGATACGCAGTATTTT.

The rearrangement links TRBV19 to TRBJ2-1, with a weak D call TRBD1 (5 bases). Trimming took 5 bases from V and 5 from J, leaving 16 bases between them. The CDR3 consists of 15 residues. Germline V gene sequence: CDR1 LNHDA, CDR2 SQIVND (reference sequence). The chain's CDR3 is CASSVQVYTNNEQFF. The CDR3 DNA is TGTGCCAGTAGTGTACAGGTCTACACGAACAATGAGCAGTTCTTC.

The chain has TRBV7-2 and TRBJ2-7, with D perhaps matching TRBD2 (6 bases). Trimming took off 3 bases at V and 2 bases at J, with 11 bases between the two ends. The CDR3 length is 14 residues. Germline lookup yields CDR1 SGHTA and CDR2 FQGNSA. This chain's CDR3 is CASSLSGSPYEQYF. The CDR3, as DNA: TGTGCCAGCAGCTTGAGCGGGTCGCCCTACGAGCAGTACTTC.

In DNA, the CDR3 is TGTGCCAGCAGTTTAACAGGGCTCTATGGCTACACCTTC. It specifies CASSLTGLYGYTF. This chain links TRBV12-3 or TRBV12-4 with TRBJ1-2; the D gene is possibly TRBD1 (6 bases). The length of the CDR3 is 13 residues. V shed 2 bases and J shed 4 bases, with 8 bases lying between them.

This sequence joins TRBV5-1 and TRBJ2-5; no definite D call. V dropped 0 bases and J dropped 0 bases, with 12 bases sitting between them. The germline V gene encodes CDR1 SGHRS and CDR2 YFSETQ. CDR3 length: 16 amino acids. CDR3 DNA sequence: TGCGCCAGCAGCTTGGCCTCCAACGAGTACCAAGAGACCCAGTACTTC. Its protein product is CASSLASNEYQETQYF.

The chain uses TRBV19 and TRBJ2-3, with D uncertain. Germline lookup yields CDR1 LNHDA and CDR2 SQIVND (reference sequence). Trimming pared 10 bases from V and 8 bases from J, leaving 25 bases between. This CDR3 is built from 15 residues. CDR3 sequence reads: CATFSRSLGRITQYF. CDR3 nucleotides: TGTGCCACCTTCTCCCGTTCTCTAGGCCGGATTACGCAGTATTTT.

The rearrangement uses TRBV5-4 and TRBJ2-7; D might be TRBD1 (5 bases). V was cut by 2 bases and J by 7 bases, with 13 bases left in between. CDR1 is SGHNT, CDR2 YYREEE, per germline (reference sequence). The CDR3 spans 13 residues. CDR3 residues: CASSLGSKGEQYF. The CDR3 DNA sequence: TGTGCCAGCAGCTTAGGGTCCAAGGGGGAGCAGTACTTC.

This rearrangement joins TRBV18 to TRBJ2-1, with D maybe TRBD2 (5 bases). The CDR3 loop spans 14 amino acids. Germline assignment: CDR1 KGHSH and CDR2 LQKENI. The ends were cut back, 3 bases at V and 6 bases at J, with 12 bases in the middle. For the CDR3, the DNA is TGTGCCAGCTCACCTGACGGGATGGGCAATGAGCAGTTCTTC. This codes for CASSPDGMGNEQFF.